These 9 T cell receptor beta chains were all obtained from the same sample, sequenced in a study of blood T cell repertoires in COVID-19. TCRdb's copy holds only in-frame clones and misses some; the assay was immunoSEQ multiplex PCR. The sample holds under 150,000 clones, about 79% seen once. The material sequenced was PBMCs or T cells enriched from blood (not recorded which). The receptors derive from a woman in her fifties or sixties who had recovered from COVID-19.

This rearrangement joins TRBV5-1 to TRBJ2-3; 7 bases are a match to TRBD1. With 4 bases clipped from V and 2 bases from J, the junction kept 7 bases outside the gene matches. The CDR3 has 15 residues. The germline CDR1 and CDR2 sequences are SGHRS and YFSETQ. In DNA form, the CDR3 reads TGCGCCAGCAGCAGCAAGACAGGGAACACAGATACGCAGTATTTT. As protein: CASSSKTGNTDTQYF.

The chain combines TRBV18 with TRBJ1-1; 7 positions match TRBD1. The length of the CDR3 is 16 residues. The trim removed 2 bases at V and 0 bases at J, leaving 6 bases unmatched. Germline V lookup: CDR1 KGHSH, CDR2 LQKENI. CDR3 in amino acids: CASSPTRQGMNTEAFF. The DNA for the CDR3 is TGTGCCAGCTCACCAACCAGACAGGGCATGAACACTGAAGCTTTCTTT.

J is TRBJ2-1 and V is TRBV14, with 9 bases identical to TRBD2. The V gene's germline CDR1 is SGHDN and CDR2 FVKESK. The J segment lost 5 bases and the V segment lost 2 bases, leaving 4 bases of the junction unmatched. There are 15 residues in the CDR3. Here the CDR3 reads CASSQWTSANNEQFF. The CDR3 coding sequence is TGTGCCAGCAGCCAATGGACTAGCGCAAACAATGAGCAGTTCTTC.

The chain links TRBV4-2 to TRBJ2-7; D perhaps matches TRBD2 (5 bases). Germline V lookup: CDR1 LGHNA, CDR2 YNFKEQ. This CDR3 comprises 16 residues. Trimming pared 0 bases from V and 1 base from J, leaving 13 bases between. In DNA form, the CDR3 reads TGTGCCAGCAGCCAAGAAGAGGGATCGAAGTCCTACGAGCAGTACTTC. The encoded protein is CASSQEEGSKSYEQYF.

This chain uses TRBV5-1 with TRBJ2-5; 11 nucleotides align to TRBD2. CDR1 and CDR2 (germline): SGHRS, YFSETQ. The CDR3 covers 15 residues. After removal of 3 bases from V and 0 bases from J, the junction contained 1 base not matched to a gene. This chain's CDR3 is CASSWTSGYQETQYF. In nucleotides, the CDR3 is TGCGCCAGCAGCTGGACTAGCGGGTACCAAGAGACCCAGTACTTC.

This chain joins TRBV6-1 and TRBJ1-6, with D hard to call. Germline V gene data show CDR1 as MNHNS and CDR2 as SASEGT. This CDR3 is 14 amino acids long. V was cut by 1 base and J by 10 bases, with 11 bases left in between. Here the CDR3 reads CASSEGGNGSPLHF. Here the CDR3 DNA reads TGTGCCAGCAGTGAAGGAGGGAACGGATCACCCCTCCACTTT.

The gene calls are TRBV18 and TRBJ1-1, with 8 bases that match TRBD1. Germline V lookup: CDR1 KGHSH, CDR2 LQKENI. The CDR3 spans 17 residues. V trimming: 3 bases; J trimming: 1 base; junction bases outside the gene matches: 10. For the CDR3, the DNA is TGTGCCAGCTCACCCTCGACAGGGGCCACCCAGAACACTGAAGCTTTCTTT. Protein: CASSPSTGATQNTEAFF. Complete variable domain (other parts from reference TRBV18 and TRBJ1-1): NAGVMQNPRHLVRRRGQEARLRCSPMKGHSHVYWYRQLPEEGLKFMVYLQKENIIDESGMPKERFSAEFPKEGPSILRIQQVVRGDSAAYFCASSPSTGATQNTEAFFGQGTRLTVV.

The CDR3 protein is CASSQGRTSAYEQYF. The CDR3 DNA follows: TGTGCCAGCAGCCAAGGAAGGACATCGGCCTACGAGCAGTACTTC. The rearrangement uses TRBV3-1 (or the pseudogene TRBV3-2) and TRBJ2-7; perhaps TRBD1 as D (5 bases). The CDR3 contains 15 residues. V lost 1 base and J 2 bases, leaving 12 bases between the germline ends. Germline lookup yields CDR1 LGHDT and CDR2 YNNKEL (reference sequence).

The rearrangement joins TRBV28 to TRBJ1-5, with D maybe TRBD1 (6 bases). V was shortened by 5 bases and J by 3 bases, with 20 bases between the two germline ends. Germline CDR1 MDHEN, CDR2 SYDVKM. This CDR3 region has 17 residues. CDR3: CASSTPGAGTYNQPQHF. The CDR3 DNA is TGTGCCAGCAGTACACCAGGGGCAGGTACTTACAATCAGCCCCAGCATTTT. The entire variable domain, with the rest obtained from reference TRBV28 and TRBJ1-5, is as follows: DVKVTQSSRYLVKRTGEKVFLECVQDMDHENMFWYRQDPGLGLRLIYFSYDVKMKEKGDIPEGYSVSREKKERFSLILESASTNQTSMYLCASSTPGAGTYNQPQHFGDGTRLSIL.